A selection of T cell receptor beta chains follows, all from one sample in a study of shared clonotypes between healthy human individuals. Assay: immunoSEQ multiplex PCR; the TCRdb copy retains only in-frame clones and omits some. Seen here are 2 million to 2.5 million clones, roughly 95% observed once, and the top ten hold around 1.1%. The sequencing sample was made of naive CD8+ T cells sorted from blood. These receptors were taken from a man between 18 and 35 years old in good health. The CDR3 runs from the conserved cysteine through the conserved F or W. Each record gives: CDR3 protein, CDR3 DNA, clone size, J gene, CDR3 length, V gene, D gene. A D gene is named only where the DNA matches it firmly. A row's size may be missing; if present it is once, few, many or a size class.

cdr3_aa: CASSEGPGLGTEAFF; cdr3_nt: TGTGCCAGCAGTGAAGGGCCAGGTCTTGGCACTGAAGCTTTCTTT; clone_size: .; j_call: TRBJ1-1; cdr3_length: 15; v_call: TRBV6-1; d_call: .
cdr3_aa: CASSPEGVYYEQYF; cdr3_nt: TGCGCCAGCAGCCCGGAGGGGGTTTACTACGAGCAGTACTTC; clone_size: .; j_call: TRBJ2-7; cdr3_length: 14; v_call: TRBV4-1; d_call: .
cdr3_aa: CASSDGPLGNEQFF; cdr3_nt: TGTGCCAGCAGCGACGGGCCTCTCGGGAATGAGCAGTTCTTC; clone_size: .; j_call: TRBJ2-1; cdr3_length: 14; v_call: TRBV9; d_call: .
cdr3_aa: CASSIDARREQYF; cdr3_nt: TGTGCCAGTAGTATAGATGCCCGGCGCGAGCAGTACTTC; clone_size: .; j_call: TRBJ2-7; cdr3_length: 13; v_call: TRBV19; d_call: .
cdr3_aa: CASSPPTSGSRETQYF; cdr3_nt: TGTGCCAGCAGCCCACCAACTAGCGGGAGTAGGGAGACCCAGTACTTC; clone_size: .; j_call: TRBJ2-5; cdr3_length: 16; v_call: TRBV7-9; d_call: TRBD2
cdr3_aa: CASRRGETQYF; cdr3_nt: TGTGCCAGCAGGAGGGGGGAGACCCAGTACTTC; clone_size: .; j_call: TRBJ2-5; cdr3_length: 11; v_call: TRBV25-1; d_call: .
cdr3_aa: CASSQTLLQGLNSPLHF; cdr3_nt: TGTGCCAGCAGCCAAACCCTTCTACAGGGTTTAAATTCACCCCTCCACTTT; clone_size: .; j_call: TRBJ1-6; cdr3_length: 17; v_call: TRBV7-9; d_call: .
cdr3_aa: CAISEIGGSEGYTF; cdr3_nt: TGTGCCATCAGTGAGATAGGAGGGAGTGAAGGCTACACCTTC; clone_size: .; j_call: TRBJ1-2; cdr3_length: 14; v_call: TRBV10-3; d_call: .
cdr3_aa: CASSQDWDTGNTIYF; cdr3_nt: TGTGCCAGCAGCCAAGATTGGGACACAGGAAACACCATATATTTT; clone_size: .; j_call: TRBJ1-3; cdr3_length: 15; v_call: TRBV14; d_call: .
cdr3_aa: CASSLLVVGAGTDTQYF; cdr3_nt: TGTGCCAGCAGCTTACTAGTAGTAGGGGCGGGCACAGATACGCAGTATTTT; clone_size: .; j_call: TRBJ2-3; cdr3_length: 17; v_call: TRBV11-2; d_call: .
cdr3_aa: CASSQSITWIRGYTF; cdr3_nt: TGCGCCAGCAGCCAATCAATAACGTGGATAAGGGGCTACACCTTC; clone_size: .; j_call: TRBJ1-2; cdr3_length: 15; v_call: TRBV4-1; d_call: .
cdr3_aa: CAISNPGLVYEQYF; cdr3_nt: TGTGCCATCAGCAACCCGGGACTAGTCTACGAGCAGTACTTC; clone_size: .; j_call: TRBJ2-7; cdr3_length: 14; v_call: TRBV10-3; d_call: TRBD2
cdr3_aa: CASTSVRSLAYEQYF; cdr3_nt: TGTGCCAGCACCTCCGTGAGGTCTTTGGCCTACGAGCAGTACTTC; clone_size: .; j_call: TRBJ2-7; cdr3_length: 15; v_call: TRBV28; d_call: .
cdr3_aa: CASTYVGRSYEQYF; cdr3_nt: TGTGCCAGCACATACGTGGGCCGCTCCTACGAGCAGTACTTC; clone_size: .; j_call: TRBJ2-7; cdr3_length: 14; v_call: TRBV6-1; d_call: .
cdr3_aa: CASSSSGRNTGELFF; cdr3_nt: TGTGCCAGCAGCTCCAGCGGGAGAAACACCGGGGAGCTGTTTTTT; clone_size: .; j_call: TRBJ2-2; cdr3_length: 15; v_call: TRBV7-9; d_call: TRBD2
cdr3_aa: CASSQGLAGGETQYF; cdr3_nt: TGCGCCAGCAGCCAAGGACTAGCGGGAGGAGAGACCCAGTACTTC; clone_size: .; j_call: TRBJ2-5; cdr3_length: 15; v_call: TRBV4-1; d_call: TRBD2
cdr3_aa: CASWGGNYGYTF; cdr3_nt: TGTGCCAGTTGGGGGGGCAACTATGGCTACACCTTC; clone_size: .; j_call: TRBJ1-2; cdr3_length: 12; v_call: TRBV27; d_call: .
cdr3_aa: CASSQEVALEAFF; cdr3_nt: TGCGCCAGCAGCCAAGAAGTAGCCCTTGAAGCTTTCTTT; clone_size: .; j_call: TRBJ1-1; cdr3_length: 13; v_call: TRBV4-1; d_call: .
cdr3_aa: CASSQGVQYTEAFF; cdr3_nt: TGCGCCAGCAGCCAAGGGGTGCAGTACACTGAAGCTTTCTTT; clone_size: .; j_call: TRBJ1-1; cdr3_length: 14; v_call: TRBV4-3; d_call: .
cdr3_aa: CASSEYDRQGYTDTQYF; cdr3_nt: TGTGCCAGCAGTGAATACGATAGGCAGGGCTACACAGATACGCAGTATTTT; clone_size: .; j_call: TRBJ2-3; cdr3_length: 17; v_call: TRBV6-1; d_call: .
cdr3_aa: CAISEQGSTYEQYF; cdr3_nt: TGTGCCATCAGTGAACAGGGATCCACCTACGAGCAGTACTTC; clone_size: .; j_call: TRBJ2-7; cdr3_length: 14; v_call: TRBV10-3; d_call: .
cdr3_aa: CASSPFTGNYEQYF; cdr3_nt: TGTGCCAGCAGCCCCTTCACAGGAAACTACGAGCAGTACTTC; clone_size: .; j_call: TRBJ2-7; cdr3_length: 14; v_call: TRBV27; d_call: .
cdr3_aa: CASSRTGNSPLHF; cdr3_nt: TGTGCCAGTAGTAGGACAGGTAATTCACCCCTCCACTTT; clone_size: .; j_call: TRBJ1-6; cdr3_length: 13; v_call: TRBV19; d_call: TRBD1
cdr3_aa: CASSLLPSGTLNTGELFF; cdr3_nt: TGTGCCAGCAGCTTACTCCCTAGCGGGACGCTGAACACCGGGGAGCTGTTTTTT; clone_size: .; j_call: TRBJ2-2; cdr3_length: 18; v_call: TRBV7-9; d_call: TRBD2
cdr3_aa: CASSETQYF; cdr3_nt: TGTGCCAGCAGTGAGACCCAGTACTTC; clone_size: once; j_call: TRBJ2-5; cdr3_length: 9; v_call: TRBV3-2; d_call: .
cdr3_aa: CAWSATLGGSYGYTF; cdr3_nt: TGTGCCTGGAGTGCGACCCTTGGCGGGTCCTACGGCTACACCTTC; clone_size: .; j_call: TRBJ1-2; cdr3_length: 15; v_call: TRBV30; d_call: .
cdr3_aa: CASSWGGQTEQYF; cdr3_nt: TGTGCCAGCAGCTGGGGGGGACAGACCGAGCAGTACTTC; clone_size: .; j_call: TRBJ2-7; cdr3_length: 13; v_call: TRBV11-2; d_call: .
cdr3_aa: CASSVGQSQETQYF; cdr3_nt: TGTGCCAGCAGCGTAGGGCAGTCCCAAGAGACCCAGTACTTC; clone_size: .; j_call: TRBJ2-5; cdr3_length: 14; v_call: TRBV9; d_call: .
cdr3_aa: CASSYTGRVNYGYTF; cdr3_nt: TGTGCCAGCAGCTACACAGGGAGGGTGAACTATGGCTACACCTTC; clone_size: .; j_call: TRBJ1-2; cdr3_length: 15; v_call: TRBV7-9; d_call: .
cdr3_aa: CASLRGEGYGYTF; cdr3_nt: TGTGCCAGCTTAAGGGGCGAGGGCTATGGCTACACCTTC; clone_size: .; j_call: TRBJ1-2; cdr3_length: 13; v_call: TRBV6-6; d_call: .
cdr3_aa: CASSFGLVGNQPQHF; cdr3_nt: TGTGCCAGCAGTTTCGGACTCGTTGGGAATCAGCCCCAGCATTTT; clone_size: .; j_call: TRBJ1-5; cdr3_length: 15; v_call: TRBV6-5; d_call: .